The clone carrying this TCR beta chain was seen only a few times. Its cognate antigen is unknown. This sample was included in a study of human T cells and chemical hapten exposure. Looking at the study overall: DPC at 0.01% went onto the upper back in patch tests, read at 6 days.

Per the original methods: Samples contained a median of around 89,000 TCRs, with a range of 23,224 to 690,600. MiXCR, applied by TCRdb to the RACE reads, yields one record per CDR3 protein. Here the V and J calls rest on TCRdb's processing, not on the authors' analysis. The sample includes roughly 100,000 distinct CDR3 sequences, about a tenth of them seen just once. Time point noted: patch test 2, 6 weeks after DPC sensitization. As for treatment: therapeutic diphenylcyclopropenone sensitization with weekly scalp DPC. Patches went on only after blood had been drawn each time. General observations from the study: PT1 expanded TCR numbers rose with patch test score.

Germline V gene lookup returns CDR1 GTSNPN and CDR2 SVGIG (reference sequence). This CDR3 has 11 amino acids. The germline V and J ends were trimmed by 0 bases and 9 bases, with 9 bases remaining between them. This specimen consisted of whole blood, obtained in connection with sensitization to the hapten diphenylcyclopropenone (DPC). The chain uses TRBV30 and TRBJ2-7; D is possibly TRBD1 or TRBD2 (5 bases each). This TCR was recovered from a woman between 35 and 50 years old with alopecia areata. Some clones in this sample may be carry-over from other donors' samples. Here the CDR3 DNA reads TGTGCCTGGAGTGTATCGGGGCGGCAGTACTTC. Amino acids: CAWSVSGRQYF.